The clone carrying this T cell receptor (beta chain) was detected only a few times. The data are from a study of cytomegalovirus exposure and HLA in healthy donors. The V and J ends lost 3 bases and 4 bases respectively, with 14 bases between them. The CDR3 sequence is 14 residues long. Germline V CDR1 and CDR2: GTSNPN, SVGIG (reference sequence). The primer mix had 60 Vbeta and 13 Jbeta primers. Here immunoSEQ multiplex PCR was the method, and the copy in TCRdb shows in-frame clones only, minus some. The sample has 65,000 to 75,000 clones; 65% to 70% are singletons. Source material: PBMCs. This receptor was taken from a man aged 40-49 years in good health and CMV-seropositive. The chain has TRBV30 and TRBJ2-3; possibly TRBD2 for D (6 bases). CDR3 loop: CAWSLRGTPDTQYF. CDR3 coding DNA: TGTGCCTGGAGCCTCCGGGGGACCCCAGATACGCAGTATTTT.